The 27 T cell receptor beta chains below all came from one sample that was sequenced in a study of CD8+ T cells in alopecia areata (dated by TCRdb to 2016 to 2019). Libraries were built with the immunoSEQ multiplex PCR assay. RNA was extracted from all samples and reverse transcribed into cDNA, which served as template for TCR sequencing. TCRdb limited this immuneACCESS table to in-frame rearrangements with V and J called. A share of clones is missing; checked studies link under half to unresolved V genes, and the rest is unexplained. For this sample the table gives around 100,000 clones, of which roughly half were detected only once. The ten most abundant clones make up roughly 8.8% of the sample. Specimen: CD4+ T cells sorted from blood. The receptors here all came from a human donor in good health.

The chain joins TRBV5-1 to TRBJ1-5; TRBD1 aligns across 8 bases. Germline CDR1 and CDR2: SGHRS and YFSETQ. The trim removed 4 bases at V and 5 bases at J, leaving 8 bases unmatched. The CDR3 spans 15 residues. As DNA, the CDR3 is TGCGCCAGCAGCGCAACGACAGGGGCAGATCAGCCCCAGCATTTT. Translation gives CASSATTGADQPQHF. The full variable domain, with the rest looked up from reference TRBV5-1 and TRBJ1-5, is KAGVTQTPRYLIKTRGQQVTLSCSPISGHRSVSWYQQTPGQGLQFLFEYFSETQRNKGNFPGRFSGRQFSNSRSEMNVSTLELGDSALYLCASSATTGADQPQHFGDGTRLSIL.

This chain uses TRBV5-4 with TRBJ2-3; the D gene is possibly TRBD1 (6 bases). Between the trimmed V and J ends, which lost 3 bases and 0 bases, there was a span of 14 bases. The CDR3 is 16 amino acids. Looked up from germline, CDR1 is SGHNT and CDR2 is YYREEE (reference sequence). The CDR3 sequence is CASSSPRGSSTDTQYF. The CDR3 DNA reads TGTGCCAGCAGCTCACCGAGGGGGAGTAGCACAGATACGCAGTATTTT.

The V call is TRBV5-1, the J call TRBJ2-5, with TRBD1 as a possible D gene (6 bases). V lost 0 bases and J lost 0, with 12 bases in between. This CDR3 is 16 amino acids long. From germline, CDR1 is SGHRS and CDR2 YFSETQ. For the CDR3, the DNA is TGCGCCAGCAGCTTGGCCCTAGGACAGAACCAAGAGACCCAGTACTTC. Translation: CASSLALGQNQETQYF.

The CDR3 DNA reads as TGTGCCTGGAGTGTAATAGAGGATGCCCTTAATTCACCCCTCCACTTT. Amino acids: CAWSVIEDALNSPLHF. The chain is built from TRBV30 and TRBJ1-6; D uncertain. Germline V gives CDR1 GTSNPN, CDR2 SVGIG (reference sequence). Deletions cut 0 bases from V and 6 bases from J, with 15 bases between. The CDR3 runs to 16 residues.

The CDR3 DNA follows: TGCAGCGTCCCCGAGACAGGGGACAACTATGGCTACACCTTC. Amino acids: CSVPETGDNYGYTF. The chain uses TRBV29-1 and TRBJ1-2; 8 nucleotides line up with TRBD1. Unmatched junction bases numbered 8, after V lost 6 bases and J lost 2 bases. CDR1 and CDR2 from the germline V gene are SQVTM and ANQGSEA. The CDR3 consists of 14 residues.

This chain connects TRBV6-1 to TRBJ2-4; 7 bases agree with TRBD2. Trimming took 0 bases from V and 7 from J; bases not matched to a gene: 3. There are 14 residues in the CDR3. The germline gives CDR1 MNHNS, CDR2 SASEGT. CDR3 sequence (DNA): TGTGCCAGCAGTGAAGCGCGGGGGTTGAACATTCAGTACTTC. Protein: CASSEARGLNIQYF.

The chain uses TRBV25-1 and TRBJ1-6; D not resolved. Between the trimmed V and J ends, which lost 8 bases and 7 bases, there was a span of 15 bases. Germline V gives CDR1 MGHDK, CDR2 SYGVNS. There are 14 residues in the CDR3. The CDR3 DNA sequence: TGTGCCAGCCGTCCACTGGGCAAGAATTCACCCCTCCACTTT. Its protein is CASRPLGKNSPLHF.

This clone turned up a few times. DNA for the CDR3: TGTGCCAGCAGCGTAGCTCTTGGGGAGCCCGCGCCCGAGCAGTACTTC. This sequence encodes CASSVALGEPAPEQYF. This sequence joins TRBV9 and TRBJ2-7, with a weak D call TRBD2 (5 bases). Looked up from germline, CDR1 is SGDLS and CDR2 is YYNGEE. This CDR3 is built from 16 residues. V was clipped by 0 bases and J by 6 bases, with 19 bases between them.

The V and J genes are TRBV27 and TRBJ2-7; tentatively, D is TRBD1 (6 bases). This CDR3 has 16 residues. Germline V gene data show CDR1 as MNHEY and CDR2 as SMNVEV (reference sequence). V was trimmed by 2 bases and J by 3 bases, leaving 17 bases between them. In DNA form, the CDR3 reads TGTGCCAGCAGTTTAGAGACAGGAGTTTGGGACTACGAGCAGTACTTC. This sequence encodes CASSLETGVWDYEQYF.

The chain is built from TRBV30 and TRBJ2-5; D remains unclear. Trimming shortened V by 1 base and J by 1 base, and 4 bases separated the two germline ends. CDR3 length: 12 residues. Germline lookup yields CDR1 GTSNPN and CDR2 SVGIG (reference sequence). In DNA, the CDR3 is TGTGCCTGGAGTGGTTTCCAAGAGACCCAGTACTTC. As protein: CAWSGFQETQYF.

The chain carries TRBV7-2 and TRBJ1-2; D might be TRBD1 (5 bases). Trimming stripped 3 bases from V and 1 base from J, with 15 bases between. The CDR3 length is 16 residues. Per germline, CDR1 SGHTA and CDR2 FQGNSA. The CDR3 sequence is CASSFFHSGLNYGYTF. CDR3 nucleotide sequence: TGTGCCAGCAGCTTTTTCCACTCGGGACTTAACTATGGCTACACCTTC.

V gene TRBV19 combines with J gene TRBJ2-5, with D possibly being TRBD1 (6 bases). The germline CDR1 and CDR2 sequences are LNHDA and SQIVND (reference sequence). With 3 bases removed from V and 3 bases from J, the gap between germline ends came to 17 bases. CDR3 size: 16 residues. CDR3 sequence reads: CASSILLGAAKETQYF. The CDR3 bases are TGTGCCAGTAGTATTCTATTGGGGGCAGCCAAAGAGACCCAGTACTTC.

The chain links TRBV4-3 to TRBJ2-3; D is unclear. Germline CDR1 is LGHNA and CDR2 is YSLEER. The CDR3 covers 15 residues. V was cut by 0 bases and J by 3 bases, with 10 bases left in between. The CDR3 DNA follows: TGCGCCAGCAGCCAAGATAAATTACCGACAGATACGCAGTATTTT. Its translation is CASSQDKLPTDTQYF.

V usage is TRBV27 and J usage is TRBJ1-5, with D tentatively TRBD1 (6 bases). The CDR3 loop spans 14 amino acids. Trimming shortened V by 5 bases and J by 7 bases, and 15 bases separated the two germline ends. From germline, CDR1 is MNHEY and CDR2 SMNVEV (reference sequence). Here the CDR3 DNA reads TGTGCCAGCAGTCCGTACAGGGAGGAACAGCCCCAGCATTTT. Protein product: CASSPYREEQPQHF.

This clone was found once. The rearrangement links TRBV4-2 to TRBJ1-6, with 10 bases identical to TRBD1. CDR1 and CDR2 (germline): LGHNA, YNFKEQ. Germline trimming cut 3 bases from V and 9 bases from J; bases unmatched to any gene: 2. This CDR3 region has 14 residues. The DNA of the CDR3 is TGTGCCAGCAGCCAGGGACAGGGGACTTCACCCCTCCACTTT. It specifies CASSQGQGTSPLHF.

The genes are TRBV14 and TRBJ2-3; TRBD2 matches 8 bases. V dropped 3 bases and J dropped 0; count of bases not matched to a gene: 14. This CDR3 is 19 amino acids long. Per the germline V gene, CDR1 is SGHDN and CDR2 is FVKESK. The CDR3 protein is CASSQHSRGGPASTDTQYF. DNA of the CDR3: TGTGCCAGCAGCCAGCACTCCCGCGGGGGGCCCGCTAGCACAGATACGCAGTATTTT.

This clone occurred a few times. The rearrangement uses TRBV6-5 and TRBJ1-5, with D possibly being TRBD1 (5 bases). CDR1 MNHEY and CDR2 SVGAGI come from the germline V gene. The V end was cut by 2 bases, the J end by 5 bases, with 13 bases between. The CDR3 is 15 amino acids. Written as DNA, the CDR3 is TGTGCCAGCAGTTACGACTTCTCGGGACATCAGCCCCAGCATTTT. Protein: CASSYDFSGHQPQHF.

This clone appeared a single time. This chain uses TRBV29-1 with TRBJ2-3; no clear D gene. The CDR3 length is 15 residues. Per germline, CDR1 SQVTM and CDR2 ANQGSEA. V shed 0 bases and J shed 4 bases, with 14 bases lying between them. The CDR3 region is CSVEDLGNRADTQYF. The CDR3 DNA sequence: TGCAGCGTTGAAGATCTTGGGAATCGGGCAGATACGCAGTATTTT.

The chain joins TRBV30 to TRBJ1-2; 7 nucleotides agree with TRBD1. The ends lost 8 bases at V and 5 bases at J; junction bases unmatched: 2. The CDR3 totals 10 residues. The germline V gene has CDR1 GTSNPN and CDR2 SVGIG (reference sequence). The CDR3, as DNA: TGTGCCGGGGGACAGTATGGCTACACCTTC. It translates to CAGGQYGYTF.

The chain recombines TRBV7-2 with TRBJ1-6; D unresolved. CDR1 is SGHTA and CDR2 is FQGNSA in the germline V gene. Trimming removed 5 bases at V and 10 bases at J, with 18 bases between. The CDR3 length is 15 residues. This chain's CDR3 is CASSHEAARESPLHF. The CDR3, as DNA: TGTGCCAGCAGCCATGAGGCAGCAAGGGAATCACCCCTCCACTTT.

The rearrangement uses TRBV7-3 and TRBJ2-7, with D possibly TRBD1 on 6 matching bases. Germline V CDR1 and CDR2: SGHTA, FQGTGA. This CDR3 is 15 amino acids long. Trimming shortened V by 5 bases and J by 4 bases, and 18 bases separated the two germline ends. CDR3 sequence: CASSPRPQGTYEQYF. The DNA of the CDR3 is TGTGCCAGCAGCCCCCGACCACAGGGCACTTACGAGCAGTACTTC.

The genes are TRBV29-1 and TRBJ2-5; 7 positions agree with TRBD2. Trimming removed 7 bases from V and 1 base from J; junction bases left unmatched: 3. This CDR3 spans 12 amino acids. CDR1 is SQVTM and CDR2 is ANQGSEA in the germline V gene. The CDR3 DNA follows: TGCAGCGCCGGACTAGGCCAAGAGACCCAGTACTTC. It encodes CSAGLGQETQYF. The full variable domain, its missing parts supplied by reference TRBV29-1 and TRBJ2-5, is SAVISQKPSRDICQRGTSLTIQCQVDSQVTMMFWYRQQPGQSLTLIATANQGSEATYESGFVIDKFPISRPNLTFSTLTVSNMSPEDSSIYLCSAGLGQETQYFGPGTRLLVL.

This clone has just a few counts. The chain joins TRBV11-2 to TRBJ1-4, with D possibly being TRBD1 (5 bases). V lost 4 bases, J lost 0 bases, and 12 bases lay in between. Germline V gene lookup returns CDR1 SGHAT and CDR2 FQNNGV. The CDR3 has 16 residues. Here the CDR3 reads CASSSEGRTTNEKLFF. The CDR3 DNA follows: TGTGCCAGCAGCTCCGAGGGACGGACAACTAATGAAAAACTGTTTTTT.

The gene calls are TRBV6-6 and TRBJ2-7; D gene uncertain. Germline CDR1 MNHNY, CDR2 SVGAGI (reference sequence). Trimming removed 6 bases at V and 6 bases at J, with 9 bases between. The CDR3 covers 11 residues. CDR3 sequence: CASRSRVEQYF. As DNA, the CDR3 is TGTGCCAGCAGGTCCCGGGTCGAGCAGTACTTC.

This clone was picked up a small number of times. The gene calls are TRBV14 and TRBJ2-7; weak D call: TRBD2 (6 bases). Germline V CDR1 and CDR2: SGHDN, FVKESK. The CDR3 sequence is 14 residues long. Trimming pared 4 bases from V and 6 bases from J, leaving 16 bases between. Here the CDR3 reads CASSRGGAVGEQYF. The CDR3, as DNA: TGTGCCAGCAGCCGCGGAGGGGCGGTTGGCGAGCAGTACTTC.

This clone was observed a few times. The chain is built from TRBV5-1 and TRBJ1-6; D is unresolved. V dropped 0 bases and J dropped 0 bases, with 13 bases sitting between them. The CDR3 loop spans 18 amino acids. The germline V gene has CDR1 SGHRS and CDR2 YFSETQ. In DNA, the CDR3 is TGCGCCAGCAGCTTGGAACCAGGAGATAGCTCCTATAATTCACCCCTCCACTTT. Translating it yields CASSLEPGDSSYNSPLHF.

The chain recombines TRBV2 with TRBJ1-6; D is possibly TRBD1 (5 bases). Germline lookup yields CDR1 SNHLY and CDR2 FYNNEI. The CDR3 totals 12 residues. Between the trimmed V and J ends, which lost 10 bases and 8 bases, there was a span of 12 bases. This CDR3 is CATTGGDSPLHF. CDR3 bases: TGTGCCACCACCGGGGGGGATTCACCCCTCCACTTT.